The clone carrying this T cell receptor (beta chain) was seen at least ten times. The germline V and J ends were trimmed by 0 bases and 4 bases, with 17 bases remaining between them. Germline V CDR1 and CDR2: SGHRS, YFSETQ. The CDR3 length is 16 residues. Healthy bone marrow donors made up the donors. Nominal health characterized the donors when sampled, though unrecorded immune exposures were likely. These data come from a study of cytomegalovirus exposure and HLA in healthy donors. The PCR employed 60 Vbeta primers together with 13 Jbeta primers. In the authors' methods: As a later analysis found, there were tens of millions of unique TCR beta chains, of which roughly 11 million were shared. The data were produced by immunoSEQ multiplex PCR, yet TCRdb's version contains in-frame clones alone and is incomplete. The V and J calls and clone size come from that table; D and trimming were worked out from the DNA. The sample has 120,000 or so clones, about 81% seen once; the top ten hold about 9.1%.

This rearrangement joins TRBV5-1 to TRBJ2-7, with a possible D match to TRBD2 (7 bases). Material: PBMCs. The TCR sequence derives from a woman between 50 and 59 years old in good health and CMV-seropositive. The CDR3 region is CASSLADPRGGYEQYF. The CDR3 coding sequence is TGCGCCAGCAGCTTGGCGGACCCCAGGGGAGGGTACGAGCAGTACTTC.